This entry lists 11 T cell receptor beta chains sequenced from one sample in a study of CD8 T cells in Susac syndrome. Reverse transcription used 0.5 to 1 ug RNA and random hexamers. TCRdb fed the immunoSEQ multiplex PCR reads into MiXCR, producing one record per CDR3 protein. The sample lists 95,000 to 150,000 distinct CDR3 sequences, around 96% occurring once. Sequenced input: CD4+ T cells from PBMCs. The source is a human donor with Susac syndrome.

The chain employs TRBV29-1 and TRBJ1-1; perhaps TRBD1 as D (5 bases). Trimming stripped 5 bases from V and 4 bases from J, with 11 bases between. The germline V gene has CDR1 SQVTM and CDR2 ANQGSEA. CDR3 length equals 12 residues. CDR3 coding DNA: TGCAGCGTTAGAGGAGGGGTCACTGAAGCTTTCTTT. As protein: CSVRGGVTEAFF.

This chain joins TRBV4-1 and TRBJ1-1; D not resolved. The germline CDR1 and CDR2 sequences are MGHRA and YSYEKL. V lost 4 bases and J lost 3, with 9 bases in between. The CDR3 is made up of 13 amino acids. The CDR3 loop reads CASSPDTHTEAFF. As DNA, the CDR3 is TGCGCCAGCAGCCCCGACACTCACACTGAAGCTTTCTTT.

The chain is built from TRBV9 and TRBJ1-2, with 9 nucleotides matching TRBD1. CDR1 is SGDLS, CDR2 YYNGEE, per germline. The CDR3 has 13 residues. The trim removed 4 bases at V and 6 bases at J, leaving 4 bases unmatched. The CDR3 is CASSLTGGNGYTF. In nucleotides, the CDR3 is TGTGCCAGCAGCCTAACAGGGGGCAATGGCTACACCTTC.

This clonotype appeared once. This rearrangement joins TRBV11-2 to TRBJ1-1, with D perhaps matching TRBD1 (5 bases). This CDR3 contains 15 residues. Germline values: CDR1 SGHAT, CDR2 FQNNGV. With 5 bases removed from V and 4 bases from J, the gap between germline ends came to 17 bases. CDR3 bases: TGTGCCAGCAGCCGGGGAGGGGACGGGGGCACTGAAGCTTTCTTT. It is translated as CASSRGGDGGTEAFF.

CDR3: CATSRELNYGYTF. As DNA, the CDR3 is TGTGCCACCAGCAGAGAGCTGAACTATGGCTACACCTTC. The genes are TRBV15 and TRBJ1-2; D gene ambiguous. The germline V gene encodes CDR1 LNHNV and CDR2 YYDKDF (reference sequence). The V and J ends lost 0 bases and 2 bases respectively, with 4 bases between them. The CDR3 is 13 amino acids.

The chain couples TRBV28 to TRBJ2-4; 10 bases match TRBD2. J was trimmed by 1 base and V by 6 bases; bases with no gene match: 9. Per germline, CDR1 MDHEN and CDR2 SYDVKM. The CDR3 extends over 17 amino acids. As DNA, the CDR3 is TGTGCCAGCAGCGGAAGCGGGAGGGGACGGGCCAAAAACATTCAGTACTTC. It yields the protein CASSGSGRGRAKNIQYF.

This clonotype was recorded once. This chain links TRBV3-1 with TRBJ2-1, with 8 bases lining up with TRBD2. CDR3 size: 15 residues. Germline lookup yields CDR1 LGHDT and CDR2 YNNKEL (reference sequence). Germline trimming cut 4 bases from V and 6 bases from J; bases unmatched to any gene: 8. CDR3 bases: TGTGCCAGCAGCCCCAGCGGGAGAAATCGCAATGAGCAGTTCTTC. Residues: CASSPSGRNRNEQFF.

In this sample, this clonotype turned up once. The chain uses TRBV4-2 and TRBJ2-1; 13 bases agree with TRBD2. The CDR3 has 18 residues. The germline gives CDR1 LGHNA, CDR2 YNFKEQ. Germline trimming cut 3 bases from V and 0 bases from J; bases unmatched to any gene: 5. The CDR3 bases are TGTGCCAGCAGCCACTTAGGACTAGCGGGAGACTCCTACAATGAGCAGTTCTTC. Translating it yields CASSHLGLAGDSYNEQFF.

This chain uses TRBV20-1 with TRBJ1-2; no clear D gene. The length of the CDR3 is 14 residues. The germline V gene has CDR1 DFQATT and CDR2 SNEGSKA (reference sequence). Between the trimmed V and J ends, which lost 0 bases and 4 bases, there was a span of 12 bases. The CDR3 region has the DNA TGCAGTGCTAGAGATTTGGTAGGAGTCTATGGCTACACCTTC. Translation: CSARDLVGVYGYTF.

The chain combines TRBV3-1 with TRBJ1-2; D ambiguous. This CDR3 region has 16 residues. In germline, CDR1 is LGHDT, CDR2 YNNKEL (reference sequence). V was shortened by 0 bases and J by 4 bases, with 15 bases between the two germline ends. In nucleotides, the CDR3 is TGTGCCAGCAGCCAAGATCCGGGCTTGACTCTCTATGGCTACACCTTC. Encoded protein: CASSQDPGLTLYGYTF.

This chain links TRBV3-1 with TRBJ2-5; 10 nucleotides match TRBD2. After removal of 4 bases from V and 2 bases from J, the junction contained 7 bases not matched to a gene. Germline V gives CDR1 LGHDT, CDR2 YNNKEL (reference sequence). This CDR3 has 16 amino acids. The CDR3 loop reads CASSLGTSATQETQYF. The CDR3 region has the DNA TGTGCCAGCAGCCTGGGGACTAGCGCCACACAAGAGACCCAGTACTTC.